This passage covers 3 T cell receptor beta chains from one sample sequenced in a study of T cell clonality in common variable immunodeficiency (dated by TCRdb to between 2014 and 2017). Overall study results and their limits: CVID TCRbeta sequences were reported to have fewer deletions and N-nucleotide insertions and to lack highly modified clones with 13 or more V deletions.

These receptors' targets are unknown. Library preparation was by the immunoSEQ multiplex PCR assay. As stored in TCRdb, this immuneACCESS dataset retains in-frame rearrangements with V and J assigned. A fraction of the clones does not appear; measured against another copy, unresolved V genes explain less than half of the discrepancy, and the remainder lacks a known reason. This sample has fewer than 35,000 clones in the table, none counted a single time. 6% to 6.5% of the sample goes to the ten largest clones. The sequencing sample was made of peripheral blood mononuclear cells. All receptors come from a human donor with common variable immunodeficiency.

This clone was counted only a few times. The read terminates 3 residues ahead of where the CDR3 ends, so the germline J gene completes it. The chain recombines TRBV7-9 with TRBJ1-4; 7 nucleotides line up with TRBD1. CDR1 is SEHNR, CDR2 FQNEAQ, per germline (reference sequence). This CDR3 comprises 15 residues. V dropped 5 bases and J dropped 6; count of bases not matched to a gene: 9. The CDR3 DNA, read in part, is TGTGCCAGCAGCCGGGGGACAGAATTTTATGAAAAA. Amino acid sequence: CASSRGTEFYEK. The CDR3, in full, reads CASSRGTEFYEKLFF.

A note on this clone: The CDR3 end lies 3 residues beyond the end of the read and is filled in from the germline J gene. V usage is TRBV20-1 and J usage is TRBJ2-5; TRBD2 matches at 10 bases. From germline, CDR1 is DFQATT and CDR2 SNEGSKA (reference sequence). Trimming removed 8 bases from V and 2 bases from J; junction bases left unmatched: 5. The CDR3 extends over 13 amino acids. CDR3 protein: CSTQGLAQETQYF. Partial CDR3 DNA: TGCAGTACCCAGGGACTAGCGCAAGAGACC.

This clone was seen at least ten times. The DNA ends 3 residues before the CDR3 does, and the rest of the CDR3 is filled in from the germline J gene. The chain joins TRBV5-1 to TRBJ1-6, with no clear D. The germline V gene encodes CDR1 SGHRS and CDR2 YFSETQ. The CDR3 extends over 15 amino acids. Trimming shortened V by 0 bases and J by 8 bases, and 12 bases separated the two germline ends. The CDR3 DNA, read in part, is TGCGCCAGCAGCTTGGAGTTGGTTGAGGATTCACCC. This sequence encodes CASSLELVEDSP. The full CDR3 is CASSLELVEDSPLHF.